This T cell receptor (beta chain) derives from a study of blood T cell repertoires in COVID-19. Study-wide background: Acute-phase and convalescent COVID-19 samples originated in the United States, Italy and Spain.

The CDR3 totals 14 residues. The ends were cut back, 0 bases at V and 4 bases at J, with 7 bases in the middle. Germline V lookup: CDR1 KGHSH, CDR2 LQKENI. Sequenced by immunoSEQ multiplex PCR; TCRdb stores in-frame clones only, minus some. The sample records 90,000 to 120,000 clones, roughly 69% being singletons. What was sequenced was peripheral blood. This sequence was found in a man older than 75 with acute or convalescent COVID-19. This sequence joins TRBV18 and TRBJ1-5; D gene ambiguous. The CDR3 loop reads CASSPPEGNQPQHF. DNA of the CDR3: TGTGCCAGCTCACCACCGGAGGGAAATCAGCCCCAGCATTTT.